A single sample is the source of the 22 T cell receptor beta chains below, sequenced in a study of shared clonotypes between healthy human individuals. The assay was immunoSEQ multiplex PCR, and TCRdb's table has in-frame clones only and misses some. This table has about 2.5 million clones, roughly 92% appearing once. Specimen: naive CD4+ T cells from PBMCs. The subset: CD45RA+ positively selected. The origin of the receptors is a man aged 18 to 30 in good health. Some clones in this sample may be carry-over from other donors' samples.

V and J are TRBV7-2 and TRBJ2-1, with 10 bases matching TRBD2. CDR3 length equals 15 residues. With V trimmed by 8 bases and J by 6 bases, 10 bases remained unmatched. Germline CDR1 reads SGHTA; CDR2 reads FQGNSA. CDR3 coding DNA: TGTGCCAGCTATCTCAGCGGGAGGGCCTCCAATGAGCAGTTCTTC. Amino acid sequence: CASYLSGRASNEQFF. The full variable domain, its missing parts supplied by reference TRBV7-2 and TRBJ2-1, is GAGVSQSPSNKVTEKGKDVELRCDPISGHTALYWYRQSLGQGLEFLIYFQGNSAPDKSGLPSDRFSAERTGGSVSTLTIQRTQQEDSAVYLCASYLSGRASNEQFFGPGTRLTVL.

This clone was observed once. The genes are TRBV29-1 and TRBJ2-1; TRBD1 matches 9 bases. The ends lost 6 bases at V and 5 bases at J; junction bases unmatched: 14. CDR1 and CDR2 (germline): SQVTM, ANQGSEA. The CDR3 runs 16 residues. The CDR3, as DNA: TGCAGCGTGCCATTGGGGGTACAGGGGGCCCACAATGAGCAGTTCTTC. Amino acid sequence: CSVPLGVQGAHNEQFF.

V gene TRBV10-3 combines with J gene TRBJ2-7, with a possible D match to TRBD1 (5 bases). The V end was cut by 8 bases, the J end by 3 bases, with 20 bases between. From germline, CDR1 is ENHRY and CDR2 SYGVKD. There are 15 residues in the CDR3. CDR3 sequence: CAIARSAGNIYEQYF. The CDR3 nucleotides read TGTGCCATCGCTCGAAGCGCAGGGAATATCTACGAGCAGTACTTC.

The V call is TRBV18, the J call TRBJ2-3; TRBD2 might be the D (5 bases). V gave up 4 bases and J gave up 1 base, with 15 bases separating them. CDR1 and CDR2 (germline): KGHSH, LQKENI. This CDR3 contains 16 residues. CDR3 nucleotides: TGTGCCAGCTCACTTCTACTAGTGGGTGGCACAGATACGCAGTATTTT. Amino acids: CASSLLLVGGTDTQYF.

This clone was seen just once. CDR3 sequence: CASSDRGAGVYNEQFF. The CDR3, as DNA: TGTGCCAGCAGCGATCGAGGGGCGGGAGTTTACAATGAGCAGTTCTTC. The chain recombines TRBV28 with TRBJ2-1; 7 nucleotides agree with TRBD2. Germline V gene lookup returns CDR1 MDHEN and CDR2 SYDVKM. The ends lost 6 bases at V and 4 bases at J; junction bases unmatched: 12. The CDR3 is made up of 16 amino acids.

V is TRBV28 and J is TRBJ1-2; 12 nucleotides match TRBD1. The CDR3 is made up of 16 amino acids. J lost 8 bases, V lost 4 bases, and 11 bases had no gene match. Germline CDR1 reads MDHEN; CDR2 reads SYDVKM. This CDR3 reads CASSSGTGGALGGYTF. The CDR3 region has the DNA TGTGCCAGCAGTTCCGGGACAGGGGGCGCTTTGGGCGGCTACACCTTC.

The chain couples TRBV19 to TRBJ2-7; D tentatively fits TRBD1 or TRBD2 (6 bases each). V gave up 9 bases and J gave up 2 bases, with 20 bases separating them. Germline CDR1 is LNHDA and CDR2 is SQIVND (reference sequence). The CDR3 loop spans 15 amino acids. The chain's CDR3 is CASREGGSGTYEQYF. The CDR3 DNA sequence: TGTGCCAGCCGCGAGGGGGGTAGCGGAACCTACGAGCAGTACTTC.

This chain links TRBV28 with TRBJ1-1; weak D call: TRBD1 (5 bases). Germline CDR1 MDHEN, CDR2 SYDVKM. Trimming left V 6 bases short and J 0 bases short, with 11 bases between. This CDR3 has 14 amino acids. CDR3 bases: TGTGCCAGCAGCTCGATGACAGTGAACACTGAAGCTTTCTTT. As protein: CASSSMTVNTEAFF.

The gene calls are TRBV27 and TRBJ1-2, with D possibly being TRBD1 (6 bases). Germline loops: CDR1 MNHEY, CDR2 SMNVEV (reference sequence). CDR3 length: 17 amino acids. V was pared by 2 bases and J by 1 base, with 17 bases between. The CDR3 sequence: CASSLAGGRRINYGYTF. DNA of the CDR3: TGTGCCAGCAGTTTAGCGGGGGGGCGCCGGATTAACTATGGCTACACCTTC.

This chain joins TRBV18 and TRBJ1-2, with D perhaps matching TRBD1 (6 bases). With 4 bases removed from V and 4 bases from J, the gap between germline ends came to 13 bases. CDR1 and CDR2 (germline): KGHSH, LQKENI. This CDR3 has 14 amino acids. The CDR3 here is CASSHKGQLYGYTF. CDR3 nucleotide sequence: TGTGCCAGCTCACATAAAGGACAGCTCTATGGCTACACCTTC.

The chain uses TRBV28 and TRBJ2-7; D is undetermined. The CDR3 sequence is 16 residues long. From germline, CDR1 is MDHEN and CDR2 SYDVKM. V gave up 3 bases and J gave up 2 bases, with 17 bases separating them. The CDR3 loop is CASSFSPDFSTYEQYF. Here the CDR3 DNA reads TGTGCCAGCAGTTTCTCCCCAGACTTTTCTACCTACGAGCAGTACTTC.

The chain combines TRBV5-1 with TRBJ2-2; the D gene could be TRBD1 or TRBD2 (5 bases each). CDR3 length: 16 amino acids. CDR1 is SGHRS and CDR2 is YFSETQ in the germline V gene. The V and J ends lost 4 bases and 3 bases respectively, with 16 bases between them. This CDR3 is CASSPRGPGDTGELFF. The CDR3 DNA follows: TGCGCCAGCAGCCCAAGGGGCCCCGGGGACACCGGGGAGCTGTTTTTT.

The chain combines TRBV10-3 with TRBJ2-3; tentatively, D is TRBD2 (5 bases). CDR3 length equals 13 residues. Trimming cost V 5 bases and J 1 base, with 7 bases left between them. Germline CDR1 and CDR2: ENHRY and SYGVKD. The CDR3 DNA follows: TGTGCCATCAGTCTTAGCGGCACAGATACGCAGTATTTT. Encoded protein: CAISLSGTDTQYF.

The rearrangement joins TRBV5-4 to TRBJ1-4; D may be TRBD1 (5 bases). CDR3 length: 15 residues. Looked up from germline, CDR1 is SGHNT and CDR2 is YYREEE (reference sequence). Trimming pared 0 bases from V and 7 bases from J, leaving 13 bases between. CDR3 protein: CASSLEGSGGEKLFF. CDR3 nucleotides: TGTGCCAGCAGCTTGGAGGGGAGTGGGGGTGAAAAACTGTTTTTT.

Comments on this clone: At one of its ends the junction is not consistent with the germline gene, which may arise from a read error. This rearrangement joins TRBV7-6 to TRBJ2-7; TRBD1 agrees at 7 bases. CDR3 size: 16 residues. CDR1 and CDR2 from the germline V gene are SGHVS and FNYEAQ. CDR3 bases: TGTGCCAGCAGTTTAGACAGGGACAACCGCGCTTCCGAGCAGTACTTC. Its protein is CASSLDRDNRASEQYF.

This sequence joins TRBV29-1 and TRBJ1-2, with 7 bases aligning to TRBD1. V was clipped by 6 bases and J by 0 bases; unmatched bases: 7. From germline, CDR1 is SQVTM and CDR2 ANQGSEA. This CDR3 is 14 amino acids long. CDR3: CSVVGQITNYGYTF. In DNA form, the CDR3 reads TGCAGCGTGGTGGGACAGATCACTAACTATGGCTACACCTTC.

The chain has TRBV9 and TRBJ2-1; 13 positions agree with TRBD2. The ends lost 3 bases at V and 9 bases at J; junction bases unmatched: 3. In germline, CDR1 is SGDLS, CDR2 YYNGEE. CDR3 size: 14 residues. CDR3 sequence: CASSARTSGSEQFF. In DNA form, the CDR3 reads TGTGCCAGCAGCGCCCGGACTAGCGGGAGTGAGCAGTTCTTC.

The CDR3 spells CASSEQPYGGSYEQYF. The CDR3 nucleotides are TGTGCCAGCAGTGAACAACCATACGGGGGGTCCTACGAGCAGTACTTC. The chain combines TRBV6-1 with TRBJ2-7, with 7 bases lining up with TRBD2. With V trimmed by 2 bases and J by 1 base, 8 bases remained unmatched. The CDR3 runs 16 residues. CDR1 is MNHNS and CDR2 is SASEGT in the germline V gene.

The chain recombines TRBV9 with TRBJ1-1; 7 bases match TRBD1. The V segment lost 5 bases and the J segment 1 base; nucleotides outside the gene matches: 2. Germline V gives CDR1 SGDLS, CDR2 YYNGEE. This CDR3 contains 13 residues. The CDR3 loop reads CASRDRANTEAFF. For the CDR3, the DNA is TGTGCCAGCAGAGACAGGGCGAACACTGAAGCTTTCTTT.

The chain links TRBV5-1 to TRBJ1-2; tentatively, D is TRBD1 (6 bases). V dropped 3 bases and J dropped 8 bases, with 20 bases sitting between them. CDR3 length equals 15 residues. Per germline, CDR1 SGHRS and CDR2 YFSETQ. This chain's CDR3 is CASSSIGTRQEGYTF. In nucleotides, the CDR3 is TGCGCCAGCAGCTCGATCGGGACAAGGCAAGAAGGCTACACCTTC.

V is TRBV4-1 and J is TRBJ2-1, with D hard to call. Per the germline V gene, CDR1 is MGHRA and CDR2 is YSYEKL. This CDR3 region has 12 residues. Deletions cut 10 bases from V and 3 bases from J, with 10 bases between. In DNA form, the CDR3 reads TGCGCCACTTCAAACAGCTACAATGAGCAGTTCTTC. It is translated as CATSNSYNEQFF.

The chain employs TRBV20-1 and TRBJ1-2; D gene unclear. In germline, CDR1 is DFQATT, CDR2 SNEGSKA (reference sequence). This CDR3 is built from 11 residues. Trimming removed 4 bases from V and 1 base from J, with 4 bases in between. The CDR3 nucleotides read TGCAGTGCTATGAGTAACTATGGCTACACCTTC. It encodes CSAMSNYGYTF.